This T cell receptor (beta chain) was profiled in a study of cytomegalovirus exposure and HLA in healthy donors. Findings of the study overall: The authors enumerated 150 to 200 TCR beta chains as linked to cytomegalovirus.

Both 60 Vbeta primers and 13 Jbeta primers went into the PCR. Only in-frame clones appear in the TCRdb table, and some are missing; sequencing was by immunoSEQ multiplex PCR. The sample contains approximately 190,000 clones, roughly 80% of which appear only once. As regards this clone: Its target is unknown.

The germline V gene has CDR1 LNHDA and CDR2 SQIVND (reference sequence). The ends lost 5 bases at V and 7 bases at J; junction bases unmatched: 10. The CDR3 is made up of 15 amino acids. The TCR sequence derives from a man aged 50 to 59 in good health and CMV-seronegative. The sample comprised PBMCs. This sequence joins TRBV19 and TRBJ2-2; 7 bases are shared with TRBD2. CDR3 DNA sequence: TGTGCCAGTAGTGGGGGGGACGGACGGATCGGGGAGCTGTTTTTT. Its protein is CASSGGDGRIGELFF.